The clone carrying this TCR beta chain was seen at least ten times. Its target is unknown. Trimming shortened V by 5 bases and J by 1 base, and 5 bases separated the two germline ends. CDR3 length: 11 residues. CDR1 and CDR2 from the germline V gene are SQVTM and ANQGSEA. This sample stems from a study of identical twins. General study results and limits: Within beta out-of-frame sequences, the excess sharing observed between twins was weaker.

MiXCR, applied by TCRdb to the 5' RACE reads, yields one record per CDR3 protein. The sample contains roughly 770,000 distinct CDR3 sequences, around a sixth of which appear only once. These same records also appear under a second study, on T cells expressing NK-cell markers. That study adds: In a group of five to seven donors, dominant NKG2C+ clonotypes represented about 1.0-7.5% of CD8+ T cells. The CD3+CD56-NKG2C+ fraction of a few donors was also led by these clonotypes.

The sample was PBMCs. The chain links TRBV29-1 to TRBJ1-1; D unclear. The TCR comes from a woman between 18 and 29 years old in good health. The CDR3 is CSVIANTEAFF. The CDR3 DNA reads as TGCAGCGTTATTGCGAACACTGAAGCTTTCTTT.